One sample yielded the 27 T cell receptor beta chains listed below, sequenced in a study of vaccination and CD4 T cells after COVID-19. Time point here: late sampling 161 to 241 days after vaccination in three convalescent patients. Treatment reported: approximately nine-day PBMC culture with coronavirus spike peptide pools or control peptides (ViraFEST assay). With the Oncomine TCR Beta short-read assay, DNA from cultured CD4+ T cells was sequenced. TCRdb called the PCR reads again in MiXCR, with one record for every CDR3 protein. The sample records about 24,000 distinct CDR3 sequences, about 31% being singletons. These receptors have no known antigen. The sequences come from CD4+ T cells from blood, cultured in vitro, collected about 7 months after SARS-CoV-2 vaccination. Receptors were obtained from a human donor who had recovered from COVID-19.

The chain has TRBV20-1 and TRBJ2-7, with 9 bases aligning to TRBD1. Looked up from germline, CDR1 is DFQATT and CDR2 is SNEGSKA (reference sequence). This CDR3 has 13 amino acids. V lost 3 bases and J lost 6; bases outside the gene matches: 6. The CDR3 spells CSARGDREGEQYF. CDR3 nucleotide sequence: TGCAGTGCTAGGGGGGACAGGGAGGGCGAGCAGTACTTC.

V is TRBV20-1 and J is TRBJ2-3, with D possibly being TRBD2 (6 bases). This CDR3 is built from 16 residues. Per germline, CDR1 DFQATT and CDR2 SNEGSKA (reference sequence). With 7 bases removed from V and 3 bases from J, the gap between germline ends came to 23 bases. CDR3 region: CSDGSGSSGGTDTQYF. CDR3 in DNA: TGCAGTGACGGCAGCGGGTCTTCGGGCGGGACAGATACGCAGTATTTT.

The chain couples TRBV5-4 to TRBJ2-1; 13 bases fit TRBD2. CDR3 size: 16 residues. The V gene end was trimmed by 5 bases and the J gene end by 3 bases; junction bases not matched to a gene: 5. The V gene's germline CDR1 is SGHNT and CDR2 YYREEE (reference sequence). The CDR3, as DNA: TGTGCCAGCAGTTCCGGGACTAGCGGGAACTACAATGAGCAGTTCTTC. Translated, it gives CASSSGTSGNYNEQFF.

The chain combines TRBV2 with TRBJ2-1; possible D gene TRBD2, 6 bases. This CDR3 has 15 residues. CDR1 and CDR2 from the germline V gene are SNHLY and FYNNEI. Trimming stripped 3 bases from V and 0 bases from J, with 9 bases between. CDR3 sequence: CASSDGGSSYNEQFF. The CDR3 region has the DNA TGTGCCAGCAGTGATGGGGGGAGCTCCTACAATGAGCAGTTCTTC.

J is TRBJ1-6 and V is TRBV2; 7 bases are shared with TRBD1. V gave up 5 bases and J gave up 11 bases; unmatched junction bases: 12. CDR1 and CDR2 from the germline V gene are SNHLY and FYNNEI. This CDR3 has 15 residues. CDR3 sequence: CASSRPRDSKAPLHF. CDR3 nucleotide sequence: TGTGCCAGCAGTCGCCCAAGGGACAGTAAGGCACCCCTCCACTTT.

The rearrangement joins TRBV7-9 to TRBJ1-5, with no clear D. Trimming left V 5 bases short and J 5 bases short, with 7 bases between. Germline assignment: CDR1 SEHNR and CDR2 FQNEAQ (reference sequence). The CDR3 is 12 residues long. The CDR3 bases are TGTGCCAGCAGCAACGAGGATCAGCCCCAGCATTTT. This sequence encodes CASSNEDQPQHF.

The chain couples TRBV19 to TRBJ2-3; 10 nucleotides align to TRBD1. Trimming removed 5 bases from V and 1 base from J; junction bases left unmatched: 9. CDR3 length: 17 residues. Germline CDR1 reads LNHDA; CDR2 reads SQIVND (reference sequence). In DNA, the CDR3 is TGTGCCAGTAGTGGGTTTGGGACAGGGGTCGGCACAGATACGCAGTATTTT. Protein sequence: CASSGFGTGVGTDTQYF. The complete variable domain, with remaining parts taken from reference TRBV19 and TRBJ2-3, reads DGGITQSPKYLFRKEGQNVTLSCEQNLNHDAMYWYRQDPGQGLRLIYYSQIVNDFQKGDIAEGYSVSREKKESFPLTVTSAQKNPTAFYLCASSGFGTGVGTDTQYFGPGTRLTVL.

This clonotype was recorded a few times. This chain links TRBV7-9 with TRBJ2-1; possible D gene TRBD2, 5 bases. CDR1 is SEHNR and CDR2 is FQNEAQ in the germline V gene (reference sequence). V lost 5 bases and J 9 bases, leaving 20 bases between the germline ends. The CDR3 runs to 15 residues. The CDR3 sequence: CASSLTVARGREQFF. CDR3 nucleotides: TGTGCCAGCAGCCTCACCGTGGCGCGAGGGCGTGAGCAGTTCTTC. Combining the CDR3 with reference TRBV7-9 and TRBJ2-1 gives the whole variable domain DTGVSQNPRHKITKRGQNVTFRCDPISEHNRLYWYRQTLGQGPEFLTYFQNEAQLEKSRLLSDRFSAERPKGSFSTLEIQRTEQGDSAMYLCASSLTVARGREQFFGPGTRLTVL.

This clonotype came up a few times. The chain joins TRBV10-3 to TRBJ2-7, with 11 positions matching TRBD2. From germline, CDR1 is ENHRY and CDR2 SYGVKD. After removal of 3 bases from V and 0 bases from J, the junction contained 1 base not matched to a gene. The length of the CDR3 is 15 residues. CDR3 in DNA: TGTGCCATCAGTGAACTAGCGGGAGCCTCCTACGAGCAGTACTTC. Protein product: CAISELAGASYEQYF.

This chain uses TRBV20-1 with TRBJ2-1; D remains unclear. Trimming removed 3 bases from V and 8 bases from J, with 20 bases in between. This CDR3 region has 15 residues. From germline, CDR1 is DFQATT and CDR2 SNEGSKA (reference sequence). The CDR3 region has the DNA TGCAGTGCTAGTGACGCCACAGCAAGAGGCTATGAGCAGTTCTTC. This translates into CSASDATARGYEQFF.

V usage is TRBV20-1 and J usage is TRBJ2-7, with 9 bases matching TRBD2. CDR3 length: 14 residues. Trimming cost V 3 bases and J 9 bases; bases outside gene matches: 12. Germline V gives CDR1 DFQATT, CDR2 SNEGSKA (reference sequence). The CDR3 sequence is CSASGGRAETRQYF. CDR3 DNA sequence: TGCAGTGCTAGTGGCGGGAGGGCCGAAACCCGGCAGTACTTC.

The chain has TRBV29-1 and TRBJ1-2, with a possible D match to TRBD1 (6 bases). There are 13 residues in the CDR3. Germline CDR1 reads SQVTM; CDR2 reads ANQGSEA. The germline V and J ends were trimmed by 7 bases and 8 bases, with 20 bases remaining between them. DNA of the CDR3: TGCAGCGCCTCCGCCCAGGGGTTGGGCGGCTACACCTTC. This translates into CSASAQGLGGYTF.

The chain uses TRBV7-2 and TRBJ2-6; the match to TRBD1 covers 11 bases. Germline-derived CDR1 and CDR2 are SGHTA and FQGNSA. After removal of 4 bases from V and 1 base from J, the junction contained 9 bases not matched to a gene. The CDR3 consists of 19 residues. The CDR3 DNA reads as TGTGCCAGCAGCTCGACCCCCGGGACAGGGGGGTCTGGGGCCAACGTCCTGACTTTC. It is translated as CASSSTPGTGGSGANVLTF.

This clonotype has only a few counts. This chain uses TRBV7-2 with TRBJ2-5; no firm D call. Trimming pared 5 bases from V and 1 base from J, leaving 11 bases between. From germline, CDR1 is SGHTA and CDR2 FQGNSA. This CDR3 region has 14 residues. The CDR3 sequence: CASSRSRAQETQYF. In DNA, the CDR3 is TGTGCCAGCAGCCGATCCCGGGCCCAAGAGACCCAGTACTTC.

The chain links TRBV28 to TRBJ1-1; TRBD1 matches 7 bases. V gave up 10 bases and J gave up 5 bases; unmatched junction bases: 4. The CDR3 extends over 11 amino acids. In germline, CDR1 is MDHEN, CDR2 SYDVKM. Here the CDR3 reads CAITRGTEAFF. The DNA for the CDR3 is TGTGCCATCACCAGGGGGACTGAAGCTTTCTTT.

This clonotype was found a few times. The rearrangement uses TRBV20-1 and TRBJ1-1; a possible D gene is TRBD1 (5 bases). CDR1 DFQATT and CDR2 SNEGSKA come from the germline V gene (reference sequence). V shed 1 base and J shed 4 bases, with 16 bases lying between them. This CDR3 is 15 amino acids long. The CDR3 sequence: CSARVLGGLSTEAFF. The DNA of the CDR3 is TGCAGTGCTAGAGTCTTGGGGGGTCTGAGCACTGAAGCTTTCTTT.

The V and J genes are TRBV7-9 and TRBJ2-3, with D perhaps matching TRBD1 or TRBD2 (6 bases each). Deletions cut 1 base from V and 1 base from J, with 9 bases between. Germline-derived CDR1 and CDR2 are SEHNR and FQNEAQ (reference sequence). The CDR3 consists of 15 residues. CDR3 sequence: CASSLVGGRTDTQYF. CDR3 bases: TGTGCCAGCAGCTTAGTAGGGGGGCGCACAGATACGCAGTATTTT.

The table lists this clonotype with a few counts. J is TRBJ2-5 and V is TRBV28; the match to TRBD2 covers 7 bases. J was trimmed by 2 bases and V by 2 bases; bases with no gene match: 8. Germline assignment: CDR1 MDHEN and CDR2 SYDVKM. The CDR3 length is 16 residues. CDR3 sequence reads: CASSLIGLAEQETQYF. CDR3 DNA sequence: TGTGCCAGCAGTTTAATTGGGCTAGCGGAACAAGAGACCCAGTACTTC.

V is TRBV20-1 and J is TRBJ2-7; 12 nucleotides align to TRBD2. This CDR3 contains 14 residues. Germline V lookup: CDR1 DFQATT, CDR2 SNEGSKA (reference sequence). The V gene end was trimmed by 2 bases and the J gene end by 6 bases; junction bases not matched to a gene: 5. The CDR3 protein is CSARRLAGVPEQYF. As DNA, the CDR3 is TGCAGTGCTAGAAGACTAGCGGGAGTCCCCGAGCAGTACTTC.

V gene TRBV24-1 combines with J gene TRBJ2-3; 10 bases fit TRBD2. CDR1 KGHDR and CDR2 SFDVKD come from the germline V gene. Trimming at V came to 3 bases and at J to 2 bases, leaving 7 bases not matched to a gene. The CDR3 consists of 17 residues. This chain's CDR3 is CATSDPRTSGVTDTQYF. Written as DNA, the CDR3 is TGTGCCACCAGTGATCCACGGACTAGCGGAGTCACAGATACGCAGTATTTT.

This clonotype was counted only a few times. In DNA form, the CDR3 reads TGTGCCAGCAGCCCAGGGGGTACACACTCTGGGGCCAACGTCCTGACTTTC. Its protein is CASSPGGTHSGANVLTF. The chain has TRBV5-4 and TRBJ2-6, with 7 nucleotides matching TRBD1. The CDR3 has 17 residues. Germline V CDR1 and CDR2: SGHNT, YYREEE (reference sequence). Unmatched junction bases numbered 7, after V lost 4 bases and J lost 0 bases. The full variable domain, with the rest looked up from reference TRBV5-4 and TRBJ2-6, is ETGVTQSPTHLIKTRGQQVTLRCSSQSGHNTVSWYQQALGQGPQFIFQYYREEENGRGNFPPRFSGLQFPNYSSELNVNALELDDSALYLCASSPGGTHSGANVLTFGAGSRLTVL.

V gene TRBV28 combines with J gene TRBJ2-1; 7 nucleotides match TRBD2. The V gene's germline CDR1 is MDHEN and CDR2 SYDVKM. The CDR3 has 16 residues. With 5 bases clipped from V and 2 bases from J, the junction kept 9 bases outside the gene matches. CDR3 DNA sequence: TGTGCCAGCAGTCCCGCTAGCGGCAAAACCTACAATGAGCAGTTCTTC. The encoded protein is CASSPASGKTYNEQFF.

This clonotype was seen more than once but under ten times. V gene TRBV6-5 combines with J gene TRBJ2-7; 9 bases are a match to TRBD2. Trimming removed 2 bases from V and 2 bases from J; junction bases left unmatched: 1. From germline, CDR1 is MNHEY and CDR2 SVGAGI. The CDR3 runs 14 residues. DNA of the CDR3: TGTGCCAGCAGTTACGTAGCGGGAGCCTACGAGCAGTACTTC. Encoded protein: CASSYVAGAYEQYF.

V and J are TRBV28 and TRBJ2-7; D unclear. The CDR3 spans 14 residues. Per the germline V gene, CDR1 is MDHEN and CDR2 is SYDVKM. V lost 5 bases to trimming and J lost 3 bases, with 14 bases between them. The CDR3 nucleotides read TGTGCCAGCAGTCTCGCAGTCCCCCTCTACGAGCAGTACTTC. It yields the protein CASSLAVPLYEQYF.

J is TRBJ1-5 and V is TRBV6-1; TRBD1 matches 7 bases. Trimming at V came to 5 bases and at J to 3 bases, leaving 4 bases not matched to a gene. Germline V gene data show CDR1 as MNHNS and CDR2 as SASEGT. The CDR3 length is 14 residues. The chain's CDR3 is CASSTDRVNQPQHF. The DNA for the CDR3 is TGTGCCAGCAGTACCGACAGGGTCAATCAGCCCCAGCATTTT.

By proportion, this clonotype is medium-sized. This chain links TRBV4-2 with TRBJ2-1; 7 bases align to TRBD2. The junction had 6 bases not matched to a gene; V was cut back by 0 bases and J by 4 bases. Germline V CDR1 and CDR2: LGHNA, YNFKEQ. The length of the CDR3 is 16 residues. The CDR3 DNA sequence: TGTGCCAGCAGCCAAGAGGCGGGAGTGGGTTACAATGAGCAGTTCTTC. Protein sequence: CASSQEAGVGYNEQFF.

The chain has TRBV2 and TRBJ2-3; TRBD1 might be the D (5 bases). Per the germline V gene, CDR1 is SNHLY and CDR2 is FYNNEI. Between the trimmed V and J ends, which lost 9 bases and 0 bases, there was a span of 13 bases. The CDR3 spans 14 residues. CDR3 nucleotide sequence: TGTGCCAGTGCTCCAGGGTCTAGCACAGATACGCAGTATTTT. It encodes CASAPGSSTDTQYF. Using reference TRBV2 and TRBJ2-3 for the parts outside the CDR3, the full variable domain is EPEVTQTPSHQVTQMGQEVILRCVPISNHLYFYWYRQILGQKVEFLVSFYNNEISEKSEIFDDQFSVERPDGSNFTLKIRSTKLEDSAMYFCASAPGSSTDTQYFGPGTRLTVL.